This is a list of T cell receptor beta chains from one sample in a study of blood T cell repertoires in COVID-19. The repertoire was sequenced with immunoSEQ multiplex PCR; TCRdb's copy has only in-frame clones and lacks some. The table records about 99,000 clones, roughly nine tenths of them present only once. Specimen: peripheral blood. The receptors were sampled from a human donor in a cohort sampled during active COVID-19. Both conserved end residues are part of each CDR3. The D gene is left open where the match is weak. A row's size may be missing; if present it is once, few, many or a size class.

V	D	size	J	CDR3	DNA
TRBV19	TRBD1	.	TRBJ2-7	CASSIGTGTGTYEQYF	TGTGCCAGTAGTATAGGCACCGGGACAGGAACCTACGAGCAGTACTTC
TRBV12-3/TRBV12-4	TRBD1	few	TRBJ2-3	CASSPRGDTQYF	TGTGCCAGCAGTCCCAGGGGGGATACGCAGTATTTT
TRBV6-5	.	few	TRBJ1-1	CASSYSQRGNTEAFF	TGTGCCAGCAGTTACTCGCAAAGGGGGAACACTGAAGCTTTCTTT
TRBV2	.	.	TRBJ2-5	CAGSTAKQETQYF	TGTGCCGGATCGACAGCGAAGCAAGAGACCCAGTACTTC
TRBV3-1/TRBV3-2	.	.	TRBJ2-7	CASTQMASGSHEQYF	TGTGCCAGCACCCAAATGGCTTCGGGGTCCCACGAGCAGTACTTC
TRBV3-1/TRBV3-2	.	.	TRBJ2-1	CASNFQGGLVFF	TGTGCCAGCAACTTTCAGGGGGGACTAGTCTTCTTC
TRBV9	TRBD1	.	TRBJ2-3	CASSLRQGSTDTQYF	TGTGCCAGCAGCCTCCGACAGGGAAGCACAGATACGCAGTATTTT
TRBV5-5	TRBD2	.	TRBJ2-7	CASSQGLAGPYEQYF	TGTGCCAGCAGCCAGGGACTAGCGGGCCCCTACGAGCAGTACTTC
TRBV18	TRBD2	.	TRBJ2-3	CASSRRQTSGGTDTQYF	TGTGCCAGCTCACGTCGACAGACTAGCGGGGGCACAGATACGCAGTATTTT
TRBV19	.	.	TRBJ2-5	CASTPSGRETQYF	TGTGCCAGTACCCCTTCGGGGAGGGAGACCCAGTACTTC
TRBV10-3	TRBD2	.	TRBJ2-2	CAIKSSGSWNTGELFF	TGTGCCATCAAATCTAGCGGGAGTTGGAACACCGGGGAGCTGTTTTTT
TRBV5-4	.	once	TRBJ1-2	CASSLDSANYGYTF	TGTGCCAGCAGCTTGGACAGTGCTAACTATGGCTACACCTTC
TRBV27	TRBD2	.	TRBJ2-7	CASRPTSGFTYEQYF	TGTGCCAGCAGACCCACTAGCGGCTTTACCTACGAGCAGTACTTC
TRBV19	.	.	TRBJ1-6	CASSTPGNSPLHF	TGTGCCAGTAGTACTCCCGGGAATTCACCCCTCCACTTT
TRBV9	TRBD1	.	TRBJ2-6	CASSDTGAGANVLTF	TGTGCCAGCAGCGACACAGGGGCTGGGGCCAACGTCCTGACTTTC
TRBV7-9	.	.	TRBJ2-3	CASSPSTVFSTDTQYF	TGTGCCAGCAGCCCTTCGACAGTTTTTAGCACAGATACGCAGTATTTT
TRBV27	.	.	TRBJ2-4	CASEAILAKNIQYF	TGTGCCAGCGAGGCGATCTTAGCCAAAAACATTCAGTACTTC
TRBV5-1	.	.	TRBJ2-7	CASSQGGWSYEQYF	TGCGCCAGCAGCCAAGGGGGTTGGTCCTACGAGCAGTACTTC
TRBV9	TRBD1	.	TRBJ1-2	CASSRQGEVSLGNTF	TGTGCCAGCAGCAGACAGGGAGAGGTGAGCCTGGGAAACACCTTC
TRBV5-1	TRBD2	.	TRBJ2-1	CASAGGLYNEQFF	TGCGCCAGCGCGGGAGGGCTGTACAATGAGCAGTTCTTC
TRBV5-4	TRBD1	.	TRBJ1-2	CASSSGQQRYGYTF	TGTGCCAGCAGCTCGGGACAGCAGCGCTATGGCTACACCTTC
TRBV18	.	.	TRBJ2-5	CASSPQMGRGAARGVQYF	TGTGCCAGCTCACCGCAGATGGGGCGGGGCGCCGCGAGAGGTGTCCAGTACTTC
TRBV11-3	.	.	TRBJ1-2	CASSSIRAGGGGYTF	TGTGCCAGCAGCTCAATCCGAGCTGGGGGGGGCGGCTACACCTTC
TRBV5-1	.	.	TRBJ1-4	CASSQWPQERNEKLFF	TGCGCCAGCAGCCAGTGGCCCCAAGAACGAAATGAAAAACTGTTTTTT
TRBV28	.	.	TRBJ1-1	CASSLRFENTEAFF	TGTGCCAGCAGCCTACGTTTTGAGAACACTGAAGCTTTCTTT
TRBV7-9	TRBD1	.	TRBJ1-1	CASSLEFGTGAFF	TGTGCCAGCAGCTTAGAGTTTGGGACAGGAGCTTTCTTT